The entry below gives a single TCR beta chain sequence along with its context. The antigen is not known. This sample was included in a study of shared clonotypes between healthy human individuals. Study background: Researchers drew samples from a couple of women and a few men aged 18 to 49. Plates per donor: three CD4 naive, three CD4 memory, two CD8 naive, one CD8 memory. The study's findings and limits: Clonotypes shared by all four donors outscored non-shared clonotypes in generation probability.

Trimming pared 0 bases from V and 2 bases from J, leaving 14 bases between. CDR1 is SGDLS and CDR2 is YYNGEE in the germline V gene. The CDR3 runs 17 residues. The material for each subset, its genomic DNA, was split evenly across several immunoSEQ plates. Clones were sequenced by immunoSEQ multiplex PCR, and TCRdb holds only the in-frame ones, with some missing. Of about a million clones listed, 60% to 85% were seen once; the top ten hold 0.7% to 0.95%. The specimen was memory CD4+ T cells from PBMCs. This sample's subset: CD45RA-negative fraction. The source of this sequence is a man between 18 and 35 years old in good health. Some clones in this sample may be carry-over from other donors' samples. The rearrangement uses TRBV9 and TRBJ2-2; D perhaps matches TRBD1 (6 bases). The CDR3 here is CASSVEGVGINTGELFF. The CDR3 DNA is TGTGCCAGCAGCGTAGAGGGGGTGGGCATTAACACCGGGGAGCTGTTTTTT.